This entry describes one T cell receptor beta chain. Its cognate antigen is unknown. Using immunoSEQ multiplex PCR, the repertoire was profiled, and TCRdb retains in-frame clones only, with some absent. Of about 82,000 clones in the sample, about 85% are singletons; the top ten hold around 0.8%. The sample originates from a study of memory CD4+ T cells and cytomegalovirus serostatus. Across the study: Healthy Belgian adult donors included about 10 CMV-positive and 20 to 30 CMV-negative people.

The J segment lost 8 bases and the V segment lost 3 bases, leaving 5 bases of the junction unmatched. CDR1 is PRHDT, CDR2 FYEKMQ, per germline (reference sequence). CDR3 length equals 14 residues. Study-wide findings and caveats: Suggested: most of the CMV-linked TCR signature lies in CD4+ memory cells.

The sort gate was single viable CD3+CD4+CD8-CD45RO+ cells for memory CD4+ T cells. The origin of this receptor is an adult in good health and CMV-seronegative. The chain links TRBV13 to TRBJ1-4; 8 bases map to TRBD1. Sequencing was carried out using memory CD4+ T cells from blood. In nucleotides, the CDR3 is TGTGCCAGCAGCTTGCAGGGGGCGGAGGAAAAACTGTTTTTT. Residues: CASSLQGAEEKLFF.